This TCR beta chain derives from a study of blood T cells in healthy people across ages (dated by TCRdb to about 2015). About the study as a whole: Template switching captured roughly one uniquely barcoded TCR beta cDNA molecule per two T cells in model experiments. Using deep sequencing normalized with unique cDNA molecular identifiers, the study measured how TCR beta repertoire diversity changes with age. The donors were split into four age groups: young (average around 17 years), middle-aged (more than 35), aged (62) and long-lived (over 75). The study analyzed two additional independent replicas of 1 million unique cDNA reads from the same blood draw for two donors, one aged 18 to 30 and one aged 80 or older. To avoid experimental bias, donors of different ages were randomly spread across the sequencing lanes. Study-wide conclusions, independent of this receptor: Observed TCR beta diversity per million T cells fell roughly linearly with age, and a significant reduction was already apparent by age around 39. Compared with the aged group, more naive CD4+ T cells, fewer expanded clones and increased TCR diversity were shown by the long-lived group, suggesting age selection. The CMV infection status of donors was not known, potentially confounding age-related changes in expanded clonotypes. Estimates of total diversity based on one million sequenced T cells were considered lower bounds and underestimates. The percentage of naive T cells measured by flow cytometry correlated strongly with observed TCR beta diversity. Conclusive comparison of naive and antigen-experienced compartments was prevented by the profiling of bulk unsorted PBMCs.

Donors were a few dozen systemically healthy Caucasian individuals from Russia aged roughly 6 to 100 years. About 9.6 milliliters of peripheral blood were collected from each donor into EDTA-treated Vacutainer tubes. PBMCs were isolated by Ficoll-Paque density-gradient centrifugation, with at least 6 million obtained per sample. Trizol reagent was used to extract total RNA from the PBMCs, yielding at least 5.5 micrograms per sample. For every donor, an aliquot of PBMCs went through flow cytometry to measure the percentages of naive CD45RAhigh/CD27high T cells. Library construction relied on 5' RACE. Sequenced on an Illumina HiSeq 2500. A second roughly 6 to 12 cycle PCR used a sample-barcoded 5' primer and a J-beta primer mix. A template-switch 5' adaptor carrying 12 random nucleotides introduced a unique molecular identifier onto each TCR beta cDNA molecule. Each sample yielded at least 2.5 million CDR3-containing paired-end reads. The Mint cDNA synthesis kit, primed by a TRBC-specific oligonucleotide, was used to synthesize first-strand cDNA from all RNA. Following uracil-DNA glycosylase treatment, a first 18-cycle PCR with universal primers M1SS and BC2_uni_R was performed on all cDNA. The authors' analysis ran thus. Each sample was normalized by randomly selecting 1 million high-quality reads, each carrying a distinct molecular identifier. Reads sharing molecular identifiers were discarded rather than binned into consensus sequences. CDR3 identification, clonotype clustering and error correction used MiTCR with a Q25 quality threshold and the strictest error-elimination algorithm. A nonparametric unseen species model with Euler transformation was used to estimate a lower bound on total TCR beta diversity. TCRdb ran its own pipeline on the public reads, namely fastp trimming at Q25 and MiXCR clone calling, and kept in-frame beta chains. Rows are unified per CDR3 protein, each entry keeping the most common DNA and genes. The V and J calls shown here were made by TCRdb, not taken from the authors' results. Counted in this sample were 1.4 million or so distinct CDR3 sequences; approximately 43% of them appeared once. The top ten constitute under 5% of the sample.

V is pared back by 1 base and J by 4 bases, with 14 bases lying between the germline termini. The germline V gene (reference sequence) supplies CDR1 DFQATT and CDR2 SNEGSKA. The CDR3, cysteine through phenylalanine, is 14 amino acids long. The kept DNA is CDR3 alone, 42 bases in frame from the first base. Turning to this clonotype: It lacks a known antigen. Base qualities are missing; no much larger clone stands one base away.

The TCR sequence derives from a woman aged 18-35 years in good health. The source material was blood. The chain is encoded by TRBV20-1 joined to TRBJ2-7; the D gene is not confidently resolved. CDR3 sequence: CSARGRRLSYEQYF. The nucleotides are TGCAGTGCTAGAGGTCGGCGGCTATCTTACGAGCAGTACTTC.